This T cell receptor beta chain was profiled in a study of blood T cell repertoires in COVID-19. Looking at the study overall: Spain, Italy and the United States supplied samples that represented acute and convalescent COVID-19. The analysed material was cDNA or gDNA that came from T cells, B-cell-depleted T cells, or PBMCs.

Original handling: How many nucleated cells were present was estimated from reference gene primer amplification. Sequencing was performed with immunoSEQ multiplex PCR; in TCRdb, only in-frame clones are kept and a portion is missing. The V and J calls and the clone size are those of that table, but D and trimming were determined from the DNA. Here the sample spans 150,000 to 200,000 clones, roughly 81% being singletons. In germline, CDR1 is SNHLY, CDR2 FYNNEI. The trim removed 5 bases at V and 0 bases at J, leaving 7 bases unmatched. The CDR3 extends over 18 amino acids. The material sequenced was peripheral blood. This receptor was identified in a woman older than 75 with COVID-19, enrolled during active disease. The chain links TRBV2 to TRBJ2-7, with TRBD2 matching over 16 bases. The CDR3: CASSRGLAGGPFSYEQYF. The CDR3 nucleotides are TGTGCCAGCAGTAGGGGACTAGCGGGAGGGCCCTTCTCCTACGAGCAGTACTTC.